Below, one T cell receptor (beta chain) is given with its context. What it binds is not known. The record originates from a study of Ad26.COV2.S vaccination and SARS-CoV-2 variants. In the study overall: In the COV1001 trial, the donor was in the Ad26.COV2.S arm.

Assay used: immunoSEQ multiplex PCR; TCRdb lists only in-frame clones, some missing. Among 350,000 to 550,000 clones, roughly nine tenths were seen once, and the ten largest hold roughly 2.5%. Treatment noted: approximately 18 received Ad26.COV2.S at low or high dose, single or two shots; a few received placebo; per-sample allocation not given. The study sampled participants on day 63 after the first vaccine or placebo injection. An Ad26 vector expressing Wuhan-strain SARS-CoV-2 spike served as the vaccine. Study-level points and caveats: Substantial breadth was reported for post-vaccination spike-specific CD8+ and CD4+ T cells.

The sequencing here drew on peripheral blood, taken in a trial of Ad26.COV2.S vaccine versus placebo. The sequence came from a person aged 18-65 years who received the Ad26.COV2.S COVID-19 vaccine or a placebo.

CDR3 protein: CASRLGPAGGETQYF. The CDR3 nucleotides are TGCGCCAGCAGGTTAGGCCCGGCTGGAGGGGAGACCCAGTACTTC. V and J are TRBV5-1 and TRBJ2-5; the D gene is possibly TRBD2 (6 bases). Germline V gene data show CDR1 as SGHRS and CDR2 as YFSETQ. The CDR3 is 15 residues long. V was shortened by 5 bases and J by 5 bases, with 19 bases between the two germline ends. The complete variable domain, with remaining parts taken from reference TRBV5-1 and TRBJ2-5, reads KAGVTQTPRYLIKTRGQQVTLSCSPISGHRSVSWYQQTPGQGLQFLFEYFSETQRNKGNFPGRFSGRQFSNSRSEMNVSTLELGDSALYLCASRLGPAGGETQYFGPGTRLLVL.